This TCR beta chain was sequenced in a study of naive and memory T cell subsets. Study-wide results and limits: From naive to CM, EM and EMRA, diversity decreased and Gini increased. Especially in CD8 cells, naive repertoires contained a few larger clonotypes, possibly CD45RA-re-expressing memory cells.

As for this clonotype: Its specificity is not known.

Germline V lookup: CDR1 SEHNR, CDR2 FQNEAQ (reference sequence). V gave up 4 bases and J gave up 2 bases, with 13 bases separating them. The CDR3 is 15 amino acids. Two oligonucleotides, mixed equimolar, formed the beta constant-region primer covering TRBC1 and TRBC2. Four rounds of PCR amplified the ligated cDNA using nested alpha and beta constant-region primers plus SP2. From the UMI-ligation and nested PCR reads, TCRdb called clonotypes with MiXCR, one entry per CDR3 protein. This sample has about 100,000 distinct CDR3 sequences, with roughly 15% found just once. After the first PCR, alpha and beta chain libraries were processed separately. CMV status came from CD4+ IFNgamma after overnight CMV lysate stimulation.

This receptor was identified in a human donor in good health. The chain carries TRBV7-9 and TRBJ2-3; D gene unclear. Source material: naive CD8+ T cells from blood. The CDR3, as DNA: TGTGCCAGCAGCTCCCCCTTGGGATTCACAGATACGCAGTATTTT. As protein: CASSSPLGFTDTQYF.